These 3 T cell receptor beta chains came from one sample sequenced in a study of siplizumab effects on memory and regulatory T cells. TCRdb's table, derived via immunoSEQ multiplex PCR, lists solely in-frame clones and lacks some. This table holds 90,000 to 120,000 clones, about 95% found once. The sequencing sample was made of Tregs sorted from blood. Source of these receptors: a human donor in good health.

This clone was counted a single time. The V and J genes are TRBV21-1 and TRBJ2-5. TRBV21-1 constitutes a pseudogene. The CDR3 totals 17 residues. The CDR3 reads CASTKWRGNSYPETQYF. The DNA of the CDR3 is TGTGCCAGCACCAAGTGGAGGGGGAATTCTTATCCTGAGACCCAGTACTTC.

This clone appeared a single time. This chain connects TRBV18 to TRBJ2-5; the match to TRBD2 covers 7 bases. J was trimmed by 3 bases and V by 5 bases; bases with no gene match: 6. The CDR3 totals 14 residues. The germline gives CDR1 KGHSH, CDR2 LQKENI. CDR3 protein: CASSDGLGKETQYF. CDR3 bases: TGTGCCAGCTCAGACGGACTAGGGAAAGAGACCCAGTACTTC.

V gene TRBV28 combines with J gene TRBJ2-7, with D tentatively TRBD1 or TRBD2 (5 bases each). CDR3 length: 14 residues. Looked up from germline, CDR1 is MDHEN and CDR2 is SYDVKM. Trimming stripped 3 bases from V and 9 bases from J, with 18 bases between. The CDR3 DNA reads as TGTGCCAGCAGTTTCCTAGTCGGCAGGGAGAGGCAGTACTTC. Translation gives CASSFLVGRERQYF.